This T cell receptor beta chain was found in a study of shared clonotypes between healthy human individuals. Researchers partitioned CD4+ cells into CD45RA+ naive and CD45RA-negative memory subsets. Profiling relied on immunoSEQ multiplex PCR, and the TCRdb table lists in-frame clones only, not all of them. The repertoire includes around 2.5 million clones, roughly 93% of them detected once, and about 0.39% sits in the top ten. Broader study findings: About 5.2% was the fraction of naive CD4 clonotypes found shared across several donors. Naive subsets usually exceeded memory subsets in estimated richness.

As to this clone: The antigen is unknown.

The sequence was obtained from a man in his late teens or twenties in good health. Some clones in this sample may be carry-over from other donors' samples. The sequencing sample was made of naive CD4+ T cells from PBMCs. Indicated subset: CD45RA+ positively selected.

In DNA form, the CDR3 reads TGTGCCCTCAGGGACCCAATCTCCTACGAGCAGTACTTC. Translation: CALRDPISYEQYF. V usage is TRBV6-1 and J usage is TRBJ2-7; the D call may be TRBD1 or TRBD2 (5 bases each). V was trimmed by 11 bases and J by 0 bases, leaving 14 bases between them. Germline V gives CDR1 MNHNS, CDR2 SASEGT. The CDR3 has 13 amino acids.